This TCR beta chain was profiled in a study of PD-1 blockade in classical Hodgkin lymphoma. In every patient, relapse followed autologous stem cell transplantation, while exposure to brentuximab vedotin differed. Magnetic negative selection purified CD4+ T cells from thawed PBMCs. Whole-study results and caveats: Unlike CD8+ TCR diversity, which did not rise significantly by C4D1, CD4+ TCR diversity did.

In the case of this clone: Its target is not known.

The CDR3 consists of 15 residues. Germline CDR1 reads SGHRS; CDR2 reads YFSETQ. The V gene lost 0 bases and the J gene lost 2 bases, with 12 bases spanning the gap. Repertoires were generated with immunoSEQ multiplex PCR, while TCRdb's copy carries only in-frame clones and drops some. The sample holds 30,000 to 40,000 clones; around 90% are singletons and the top ten take more than 0.2%. The chain combines TRBV5-1 with TRBJ2-7, with D possibly TRBD2 on 5 matching bases. This material consisted of CD4+ T cells from blood, taken at baseline. This TCR derives from a human donor with classical Hodgkin lymphoma. This CDR3 reads CASSLVGSAAYEQYF. The DNA of the CDR3 is TGCGCCAGCAGCTTGGTCGGTAGCGCAGCCTACGAGCAGTACTTC. Together with reference TRBV5-1 and TRBJ2-7, the CDR3 gives the full variable domain: KAGVTQTPRYLIKTRGQQVTLSCSPISGHRSVSWYQQTPGQGLQFLFEYFSETQRNKGNFPGRFSGRQFSNSRSEMNVSTLELGDSALYLCASSLVGSAAYEQYFGPGTRLTVT.